These 21 T cell receptor beta chains were all obtained from the same sample, sequenced in a study of T cell responses to AZD1222 COVID-19 vaccine. TCRdb keeps only in-frame clones here, not all; method: immunoSEQ multiplex PCR. This repertoire shows about 100,000 clones, 92% found once; its top ten account for over 7%. The sample was peripheral blood, taken 28 days after the second AZD1222 dose. These receptors were collected from an adult who received the AZD1222 COVID-19 vaccine.

The DNA of the CDR3 is TGTGCCACCAGTGATTTGATCGGCGGTACGCAGTATTTT. This codes for CATSDLIGGTQYF. This chain joins TRBV24-1 and TRBJ2-3, with D uncertain. The germline gives CDR1 KGHDR, CDR2 SFDVKD. V was pared by 0 bases and J by 8 bases, with 8 bases between. CDR3 length: 13 residues.

CDR3 amino acids: CASQGGNQPQHF. The DNA for the CDR3 is TGTGCCAGCCAGGGAGGCAATCAGCCCCAGCATTTT. The rearrangement uses TRBV2 and TRBJ1-5, with a weak D call TRBD1 (5 bases). V dropped 8 bases and J dropped 2 bases, with 7 bases sitting between them. The CDR3 is 12 residues long. Germline CDR1 reads SNHLY; CDR2 reads FYNNEI.

This clone was observed a handful of times. The CDR3 protein is CASSPGTSSTDTQYF. The CDR3 DNA sequence: TGTGCCAGCAGTCCCGGGACATCCAGCACAGATACGCAGTATTTT. The rearrangement joins TRBV6-2 or TRBV6-3 to TRBJ2-3; tentative D call: TRBD1 (6 bases). The CDR3 totals 15 residues. Trimming removed 5 bases at V and 0 bases at J, with 12 bases between. Germline-derived CDR1 and CDR2 are MNHEY and SVGEGT.

The chain links TRBV18 to TRBJ1-3; D not resolved. Trimming shortened V by 5 bases and J by 6 bases, and 20 bases separated the two germline ends. The CDR3 runs 16 residues. The V gene's germline CDR1 is KGHSH and CDR2 LQKENI. For the CDR3, the DNA is TGTGCCAGCTCATCCATGACGGCCTCTGGCGAAAACACCATATATTTT. Translated, it gives CASSSMTASGENTIYF.

The V and J genes are TRBV27 and TRBJ1-5; D is unresolved. Germline V gene sequence: CDR1 MNHEY, CDR2 SMNVEV (reference sequence). V dropped 8 bases and J dropped 0 bases, with 29 bases sitting between them. The CDR3 covers 20 residues. The CDR3 here is CASGPAANLFSRNSNQPQHF. The CDR3 nucleotides read TGTGCCAGCGGCCCGGCAGCCAACCTCTTCTCCCGGAATAGCAATCAGCCCCAGCATTTT.

The chain links TRBV10-3 to TRBJ2-7; D gene ambiguous. Germline values: CDR1 ENHRY, CDR2 SYGVKD. The CDR3 has 13 residues. Deletions cut 5 bases from V and 4 bases from J, with 12 bases between. This chain's CDR3 is CAISFSVVYEQYF. Written as DNA, the CDR3 is TGTGCCATCAGTTTTTCAGTCGTTTACGAGCAGTACTTC.

A few counts support this clone. V gene TRBV19 combines with J gene TRBJ1-5; maybe TRBD1 (6 bases). This CDR3 contains 13 residues. Germline values: CDR1 LNHDA, CDR2 SQIVND (reference sequence). V dropped 10 bases and J dropped 4 bases, with 14 bases sitting between them. The CDR3, as DNA: TGTGCCACGGAAAATCAGGGGAATCAGCCCCAGCATTTT. Amino acid sequence: CATENQGNQPQHF.

As concerns this clone: Other DNA sequences in the sample encode the same CDR3. J is TRBJ1-1 and V is TRBV18, with D unresolved. The CDR3 length is 13 residues. Germline V gene lookup returns CDR1 KGHSH and CDR2 LQKENI. V was clipped by 3 bases and J by 1 base, with 6 bases between them. The CDR3 DNA follows: TGTGCCAGCTCACCGAGGGAGAACACTGAAGCTTTCTTT. It translates to CASSPRENTEAFF.

The count of this clone is one. The chain uses TRBV20-1 and TRBJ1-2; D is possibly TRBD1 (5 bases). Germline CDR1 DFQATT, CDR2 SNEGSKA (reference sequence). Trimming removed 3 bases from V and 7 bases from J, with 9 bases in between. The CDR3 runs to 11 residues. CDR3 region: CSASSGVGYTF. In nucleotides, the CDR3 is TGCAGTGCTAGTTCGGGGGTTGGCTACACCTTC.

The V gene is TRBV6-5, the J gene TRBJ1-3, with a possible D match to TRBD1 (5 bases). Germline CDR1 reads MNHEY; CDR2 reads SVGAGI. This CDR3 comprises 15 residues. V was pared by 2 bases and J by 0 bases, with 8 bases between. CDR3 in DNA: TGTGCCAGCAGTTACCGGGGGGTCTCTGGAAACACCATATATTTT. This codes for CASSYRGVSGNTIYF.

The V gene is TRBV18, the J gene TRBJ1-1; D remains ambiguous. V shed 5 bases and J shed 1 base, with 8 bases lying between them. Germline CDR1 reads KGHSH; CDR2 reads LQKENI. The length of the CDR3 is 13 residues. CDR3: CASSTTENTEAFF. CDR3 DNA sequence: TGTGCCAGCTCAACGACCGAGAACACTGAAGCTTTCTTT.

The chain links TRBV4-2 to TRBJ2-1; 8 bases agree with TRBD2. Germline loops: CDR1 LGHNA, CDR2 YNFKEQ. The CDR3 loop spans 20 amino acids. J gave up 6 bases and V 0 bases, and 19 bases lay outside the gene matches. The CDR3 coding sequence is TGTGCCAGCAGCCAAGAACTGGCTAGCGGGCTCTTCCTCGACAGCAATGAGCAGTTCTTC. This sequence encodes CASSQELASGLFLDSNEQFF.

The genes are TRBV30 and TRBJ2-7; 12 positions agree with TRBD2. This CDR3 spans 14 amino acids. Germline-derived CDR1 and CDR2 are GTSNPN and SVGIG (reference sequence). V lost 3 bases, J lost 3 bases, and 3 bases stayed unmatched. In nucleotides, the CDR3 is TGTGCCTGGAGGACTAGCGGGAGAAACTACGAGCAGTACTTC. Residues: CAWRTSGRNYEQYF.

The chain uses TRBV19 and TRBJ1-2, with TRBD1 matching 9 bases. The CDR3 has 14 residues. Looked up from germline, CDR1 is LNHDA and CDR2 is SQIVND (reference sequence). V trimming: 5 bases; J trimming: 8 bases; junction bases outside the gene matches: 9. DNA for the CDR3: TGTGCCAGTAGTCAAATGGACAGGGGCGGCGGCTACACCTTC. This gives the protein CASSQMDRGGGYTF.

The chain links TRBV7-6 to TRBJ1-1; D is uncertain. Germline values: CDR1 SGHVS, CDR2 FNYEAQ. This CDR3 region has 14 residues. V was trimmed by 2 bases and J by 3 bases, leaving 10 bases between them. Here the CDR3 reads CASSLTDGDTEAFF. Here the CDR3 DNA reads TGTGCCAGCAGCTTAACGGACGGCGACACTGAAGCTTTCTTT.

The rearrangement uses TRBV15 and TRBJ2-7; tentatively, D is TRBD2 (5 bases). Germline lookup yields CDR1 LNHNV and CDR2 YYDKDF (reference sequence). This CDR3 region has 14 residues. Trimming stripped 3 bases from V and 1 base from J, with 10 bases between. The CDR3 sequence is CATSRRRQSYEQYF. The CDR3 DNA reads TGTGCCACCAGCAGGAGGAGGCAGTCCTACGAGCAGTACTTC.

The chain uses TRBV2 and TRBJ1-2; 7 nucleotides agree with TRBD1. CDR3 length: 16 residues. In germline, CDR1 is SNHLY, CDR2 FYNNEI. V shed 5 bases, J shed 2 bases, and the junction held 11 bases outside the gene matches. CDR3 in amino acids: CASSLDRTGRNYGYTF. The CDR3 nucleotides read TGTGCCAGCAGTCTCGATAGGACAGGTCGAAACTATGGCTACACCTTC. Full variable domain (rest looked up from reference TRBV2 and TRBJ1-2): EPEVTQTPSHQVTQMGQEVILRCVPISNHLYFYWYRQILGQKVEFLVSFYNNEISEKSEIFDDQFSVERPDGSNFTLKIRSTKLEDSAMYFCASSLDRTGRNYGYTFGSGTRLTVV.

This chain links TRBV4-2 with TRBJ2-3; 9 bases match TRBD2. Germline V gives CDR1 LGHNA, CDR2 YNFKEQ. The ends lost 1 base at V and 0 bases at J; junction bases unmatched: 2. The CDR3 is 16 amino acids. CDR3 bases: TGTGCCAGCAGCCAAGCAAGCGGGAGGAGCACAGATACGCAGTATTTT. It codes for CASSQASGRSTDTQYF.

The rearrangement uses TRBV7-2 and TRBJ2-6; D remains ambiguous. V shed 0 bases and J shed 3 bases, with 21 bases lying between them. The germline gives CDR1 SGHTA, CDR2 FQGNSA. This CDR3 is built from 20 residues. The CDR3 DNA is TGTGCCAGCAGCTTAGCGCTAAGGGCGCGGTCTGCGATTGGGGCCAACGTCCTGACTTTC. This translates into CASSLALRARSAIGANVLTF.

This clone appeared once. The chain combines TRBV7-9 with TRBJ1-1, with TRBD1 as a possible D gene (5 bases). The V and J ends lost 5 bases and 2 bases respectively, with 9 bases between them. CDR1 and CDR2 from the germline V gene are SEHNR and FQNEAQ (reference sequence). The CDR3 totals 13 residues. Here the CDR3 DNA reads TGTGCCAGCAGCCAACAGGTTAACACTGAAGCTTTCTTT. It specifies CASSQQVNTEAFF.

This chain uses TRBV6-2 or TRBV6-3 with TRBJ1-2; 9 positions match TRBD1. Germline loops: CDR1 MNHEY, CDR2 SVGEGT. The CDR3 has 13 amino acids. The ends lost 6 bases at V and 7 bases at J; junction bases unmatched: 6. The CDR3 nucleotides are TGTGCCAGCAGCCGTCCGGGACAGGGTGGCTACACCTTC. Encoded protein: CASSRPGQGGYTF.